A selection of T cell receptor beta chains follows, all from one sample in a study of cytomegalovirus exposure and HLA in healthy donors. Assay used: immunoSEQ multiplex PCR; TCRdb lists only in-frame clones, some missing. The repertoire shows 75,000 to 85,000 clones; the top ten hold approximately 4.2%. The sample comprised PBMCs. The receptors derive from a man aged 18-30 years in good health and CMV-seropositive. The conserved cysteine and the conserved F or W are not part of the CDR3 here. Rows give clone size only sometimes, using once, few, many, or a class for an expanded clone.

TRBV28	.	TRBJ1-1	ASSLGRYSNTEAF
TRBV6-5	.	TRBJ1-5	ASSTGYSNQPQH
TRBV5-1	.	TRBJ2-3	ATNGGATSTDTQY
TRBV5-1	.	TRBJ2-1	ASSLAWAGNTYNEQF
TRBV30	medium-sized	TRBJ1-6	AWSPQTGEATSPLH
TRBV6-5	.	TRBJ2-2	ASSYNSYTGELF
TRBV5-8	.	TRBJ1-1	ASSRTGGNEAF
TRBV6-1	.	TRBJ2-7	ASSEGLRTYEQY
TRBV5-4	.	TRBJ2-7	ASSLWASVSYEQY
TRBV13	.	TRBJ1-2	ASSLGQAGLNGYT
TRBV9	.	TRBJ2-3	ASSVGGADTQY
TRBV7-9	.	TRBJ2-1	ASSLGGPYEQF
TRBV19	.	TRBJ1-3	ASSINIREGGNTIY
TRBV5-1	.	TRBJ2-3	ASSLQRDTDTQY
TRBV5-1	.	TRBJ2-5	ASSPETRGTQY
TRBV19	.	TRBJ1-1	AIRDRGNTEAF
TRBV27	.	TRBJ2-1	ASGSSGSSYNEQF
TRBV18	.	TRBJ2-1	ASSPNPSGGYNEQF
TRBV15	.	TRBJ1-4	ATSRDRGTGNEKLF
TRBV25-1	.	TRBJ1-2	ASTNTNYGYT
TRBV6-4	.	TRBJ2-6	ASSADNSGANVLT
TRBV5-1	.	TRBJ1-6	ASSLDTGANSPLH